The 6 T cell receptor beta chains below come from one sample, sequenced in a study of Graves' ophthalmopathy and Graves' hyperthyroidism. Investigators amplified TCR beta CDR3 regions from RNA transcripts. HTBI-primed RT-PCR formed the first round, and a multiplex PCR formed the second. MiXCR was run by TCRdb on the multiplex PCR reads, yielding one entry per CDR3 protein. This sample has around 1,000,000 distinct CDR3 sequences, with approximately 35% found just once. Sequences were obtained from peripheral blood or thyroid tissue (not recorded which). The origin of the receptors is an adult man with Graves' hyperthyroidism.

This clonotype was recorded at least ten times. This chain uses TRBV25-1 with TRBJ1-5, with a tentative D call TRBD1 (6 bases). V dropped 2 bases and J dropped 2 bases, with 16 bases sitting between them. Germline values: CDR1 MGHDK, CDR2 SYGVNS. The CDR3 has 17 residues. DNA for the CDR3: TGTGCCAGCAGTGAACCATGTCGGGGGGGGCGCAATCAGCCCCAGCATTTT. Translation gives CASSEPCRGGRNQPQHF.

This clonotype occurred a few times. The V call is TRBV2, the J call TRBJ1-2; D is perhaps TRBD1 (6 bases). V was cut by 2 bases and J by 8 bases, with 12 bases left in between. Germline V gene sequence: CDR1 SNHLY, CDR2 FYNNEI. The length of the CDR3 is 13 residues. This chain's CDR3 is CASSEPWGQGYTF. CDR3 DNA: TGTGCCAGCAGTGAACCCTGGGGGCAAGGCTACACCTTC.

This clonotype was seen many times. This chain links TRBV13 with TRBJ1-5; unclear D gene. The CDR3 runs 16 residues. The V end lost 0 bases, the J end lost 0 bases, and 9 bases lay between the germline ends. Germline V lookup: CDR1 PRHDT, CDR2 FYEKMQ (reference sequence). CDR3 DNA sequence: TGTGCCAGCAGCTTAGGAGGACGGGATAGCAATCAGCCCCAGCATTTT. Its protein is CASSLGGRDSNQPQHF. Together with reference TRBV13 and TRBJ1-5, the CDR3 gives the full variable domain: AAGVIQSPRHLIKEKRETATLKCYPIPRHDTVYWYQQGPGQDPQFLISFYEKMQSDKGSIPDRFSAQQFSDYHSELNMSSLELGDSALYFCASSLGGRDSNQPQHFGDGTRLSIL.

This chain uses TRBV5-1 with TRBJ1-4; possibly TRBD1 for D (5 bases). Looked up from germline, CDR1 is SGHRS and CDR2 is YFSETQ. V shed 4 bases and J shed 10 bases, with 11 bases lying between them. CDR3 length: 12 residues. In DNA form, the CDR3 reads TGCGCCAGCAGCGGGCAGGGCGCAAAACTGTTTTTT. As protein: CASSGQGAKLFF.

The chain links TRBV5-4 to TRBJ2-7, with 8 bases that match TRBD2. Germline V gene sequence: CDR1 SGHNT, CDR2 YYREEE (reference sequence). The CDR3 length is 15 residues. The V segment lost 4 bases and the J segment 4 bases; nucleotides outside the gene matches: 10. The CDR3 is CASSPTSSSGYEQYF. The CDR3 DNA sequence: TGTGCCAGCAGCCCCACGTCCTCTAGCGGGTACGAGCAGTACTTC.

This clonotype has only a few counts. The J gene is TRBJ2-7, the V gene TRBV30; 7 bases agree with TRBD1. The CDR3 length is 12 residues. The V gene end was trimmed by 3 bases and the J gene end by 7 bases; junction bases not matched to a gene: 6. Germline assignment: CDR1 GTSNPN and CDR2 SVGIG (reference sequence). The DNA for the CDR3 is TGTGCCTGGAGCCAAAGGGGGCGGGAGCAGTACTTC. Its translation: CAWSQRGREQYF.